A single sample gave rise to the 8 T cell receptor beta chains below, sequenced in a study of blood T cell repertoires in COVID-19. Clones were read by immunoSEQ multiplex PCR, and TCRdb kept only the in-frame ones, dropping some. The data contain about 60,000 clones, around 90% of them singletons. The specimen sequenced was peripheral blood. These receptors were obtained from a man aged 60 to 75 with acute or convalescent COVID-19.

This chain connects TRBV19 to TRBJ2-7; 10 bases agree with TRBD1. V was pared by 7 bases and J by 3 bases, with 9 bases of the junction left unmatched. The CDR3 loop spans 15 amino acids. Germline loops: CDR1 LNHDA, CDR2 SQIVND (reference sequence). The CDR3 sequence: CASKGLGQGVYEQYF. DNA of the CDR3: TGTGCCAGTAAGGGACTCGGACAGGGGGTCTACGAGCAGTACTTC.

The rearrangement joins TRBV7-9 to TRBJ1-3; D is unclear. The germline V gene encodes CDR1 SEHNR and CDR2 FQNEAQ (reference sequence). V shed 6 bases and J shed 4 bases, with 7 bases lying between them. The CDR3 has 12 residues. The DNA for the CDR3 is TGTGCCAGCAGGGAGGGAGGAAACACCATATATTTT. This translates into CASREGGNTIYF.

A single count supports this clone. The CDR3 DNA is TGTGCCAGCAGTAACAGCGGGGGGCTCTACAATGAGCAGTTCTTC. This codes for CASSNSGGLYNEQFF. The gene calls are TRBV6-2 or TRBV6-3 and TRBJ2-1, with 9 bases fitting TRBD2. J gave up 3 bases and V 5 bases, and 5 bases lay outside the gene matches. The CDR3 runs 15 residues. Germline assignment: CDR1 MNHEY and CDR2 SVGEGT.

The CDR3 nucleotides read TGTGCCAGCAGCTTTGGGGACAGGCAAGAGACCCAGTACTTC. It codes for CASSFGDRQETQYF. The chain has TRBV5-8 and TRBJ2-5; TRBD1 matches 8 bases. Trimming removed 2 bases from V and 2 bases from J; junction bases left unmatched: 2. The CDR3 covers 14 residues. Per the germline V gene, CDR1 is SGHTS and CDR2 is YDEGEE.

The rearrangement joins TRBV14 to TRBJ2-2; 14 bases align to TRBD2. The J segment lost 5 bases and the V segment lost 5 bases, leaving 4 bases of the junction unmatched. The germline gives CDR1 SGHDN, CDR2 FVKESK. The CDR3 is 16 residues long. The CDR3 loop reads CASSKGLAGATGELFF. CDR3 sequence (DNA): TGTGCCAGCAGCAAGGGACTAGCGGGAGCGACCGGGGAGCTGTTTTTT.

The chain links TRBV7-2 to TRBJ2-1, with 10 bases that match TRBD2. With V trimmed by 3 bases and J by 2 bases, 4 bases remained unmatched. Germline V CDR1 and CDR2: SGHTA, FQGNSA. The CDR3 totals 16 residues. The CDR3 spells CASSFKREGPYNEQFF. In nucleotides, the CDR3 is TGTGCCAGCAGCTTTAAGCGGGAGGGCCCCTACAATGAGCAGTTCTTC.

The genes are TRBV5-6 and TRBJ1-2; 12 nucleotides align to TRBD1. V was pared by 4 bases and J by 8 bases, with 9 bases of the junction left unmatched. Germline V gene data show CDR1 as SGHDT and CDR2 as YYEEEE. CDR3 length: 15 amino acids. CDR3 loop: CASSPGTGGALGYTF. CDR3 nucleotide sequence: TGTGCCAGCAGCCCCGGGACAGGGGGCGCGTTAGGCTACACCTTC. Full variable domain (rest looked up from reference TRBV5-6 and TRBJ1-2): DAGVTQSPTHLIKTRGQQVTLRCSPKSGHDTVSWYQQALGQGPQFIFQYYEEEERQRGNFPDRFSGHQFPNYSSELNVNALLLGDSALYLCASSPGTGGALGYTFGSGTRLTVV.

V and J are TRBV7-6 and TRBJ1-5; no firm D call. The CDR3 contains 15 residues. V was trimmed by 1 base and J by 6 bases, leaving 13 bases between them. Germline assignment: CDR1 SGHVS and CDR2 FNYEAQ. CDR3 nucleotides: TGTGCCAGCAGCTTAGGAGGCGGAAGTCTTCAGCCCCAGCATTTT. It translates to CASSLGGGSLQPQHF.